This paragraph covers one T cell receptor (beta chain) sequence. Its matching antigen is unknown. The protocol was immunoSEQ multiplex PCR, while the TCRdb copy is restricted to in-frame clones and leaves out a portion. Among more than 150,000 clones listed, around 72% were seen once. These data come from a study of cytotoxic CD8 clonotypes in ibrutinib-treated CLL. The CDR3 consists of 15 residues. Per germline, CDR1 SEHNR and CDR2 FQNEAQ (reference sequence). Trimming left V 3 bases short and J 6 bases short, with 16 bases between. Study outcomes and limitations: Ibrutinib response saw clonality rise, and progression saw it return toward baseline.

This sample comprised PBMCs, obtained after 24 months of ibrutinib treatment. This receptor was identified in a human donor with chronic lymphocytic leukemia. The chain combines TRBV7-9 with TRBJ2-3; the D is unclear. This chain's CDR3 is CASSLVLPAGDTQYF. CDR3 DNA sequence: TGTGCCAGCAGCTTGGTGCTCCCCGCTGGGGATACGCAGTATTTT.